The table lists the clone carrying this T cell receptor beta chain with a count of one. This CDR3 is built from 14 residues. Trimming cost V 8 bases and J 0 bases; bases outside gene matches: 5. The germline V gene encodes CDR1 ENHRY and CDR2 SYGVKD. The assay was immunoSEQ multiplex PCR, and TCRdb's table has in-frame clones only and misses some. The sample records about 240,000 clones, around 86% being singletons. These data belong to a study of blood T cell repertoires in COVID-19. Study information: Sites in the United States, Italy and Spain provided acute and convalescent COVID-19 samples.

Material: peripheral blood. J is TRBJ1-1 and V is TRBV10-3; TRBD1 matches at 8 bases. The sequence was collected from a woman aged 55-70 years with active or convalescent COVID-19. The DNA of the CDR3 is TGTGCCATCGGCCAACAGGGGGTGAACACTGAAGCTTTCTTT. Residues: CAIGQQGVNTEAFF.